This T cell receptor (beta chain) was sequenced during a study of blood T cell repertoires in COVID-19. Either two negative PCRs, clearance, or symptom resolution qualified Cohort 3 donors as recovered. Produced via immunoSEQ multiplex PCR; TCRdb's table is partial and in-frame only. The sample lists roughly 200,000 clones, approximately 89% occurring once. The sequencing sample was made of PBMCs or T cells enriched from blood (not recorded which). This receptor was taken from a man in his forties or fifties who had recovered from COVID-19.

The CDR3 region has the DNA TGTGCCAGCAGCAACACTCTAGACAGCTATAATTCACCCCTCCACTTT. Translated: CASSNTLDSYNSPLHF. The V and J genes are TRBV28 and TRBJ1-6; D may be TRBD1 (5 bases). From germline, CDR1 is MDHEN and CDR2 SYDVKM. This CDR3 has 16 residues. The V gene lost 6 bases and the J gene lost 3 bases, with 15 bases spanning the gap. The whole variable domain, remainder taken from reference TRBV28 and TRBJ1-6, is DVKVTQSSRYLVKRTGEKVFLECVQDMDHENMFWYRQDPGLGLRLIYFSYDVKMKEKGDIPEGYSVSREKKERFSLILESASTNQTSMYLCASSNTLDSYNSPLHFGNGTRLTVT.